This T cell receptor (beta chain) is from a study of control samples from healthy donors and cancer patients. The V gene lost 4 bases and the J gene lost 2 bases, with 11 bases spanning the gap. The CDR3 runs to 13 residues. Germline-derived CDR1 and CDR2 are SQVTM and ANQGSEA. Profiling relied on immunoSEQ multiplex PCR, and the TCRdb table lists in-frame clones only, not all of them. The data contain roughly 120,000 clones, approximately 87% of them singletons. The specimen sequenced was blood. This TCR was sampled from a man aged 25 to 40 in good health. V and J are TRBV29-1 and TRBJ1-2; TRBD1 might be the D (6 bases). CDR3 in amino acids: CSVAIGQNYGYTF. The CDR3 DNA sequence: TGCAGCGTTGCCATTGGACAGAACTATGGCTACACCTTC.